This entry is about one T cell receptor (beta chain). The CDR3 runs to 17 residues. Deletions cut 3 bases from V and 0 bases from J, with 18 bases between. Germline V gives CDR1 LGHNT, CDR2 FRNRAP. Original processing notes: Counts of nucleated cells, estimated from reference gene primer amplification, were obtained. Clones were sequenced by immunoSEQ multiplex PCR, and TCRdb holds only the in-frame ones, with some missing. V and J calls and clone size are given by that table; D and trimming were obtained from the DNA. The sample has about 180,000 clones; approximately 79% are singletons. This specimen belongs to a study of blood T cell repertoires in COVID-19. Study context: The origin of the acute and convalescent COVID-19 samples was the United States, Italy and Spain.

The J gene is TRBJ2-7, the V gene TRBV12-5; no definite D call. This TCR was sampled from a woman in her 70s with acute or convalescent COVID-19. Sequencing was performed on peripheral blood. Here the CDR3 DNA reads TGTGCTAGTGGTTTATCAAACTACACGTCAAGCTCCTACGAGCAGTACTTC. It is translated as CASGLSNYTSSSYEQYF.